This T cell receptor (beta chain) originates from a study of T cell responses to AZD1222 COVID-19 vaccine (dated by TCRdb to the early 2020s). Concerning the study at large: TCR sequencing was performed for roughly 250 trial participants, of whom 200 to 210 were given two doses of AZD1222 and 26 were given two doses of MenACWY control vaccine. Trial participants were enrolled by age into subgroups of 18-55, 56-69 and 70-plus years, and 148, 28 and 57 TCR-sequenced participants, respectively, were included in these subgroups. The full study reports these points: Participants were mostly white British, with more females than males. The authors suggested clonal diversity may have been underestimated. Conclusions about previously exposed vaccinees are limited because only six or seven AZD1222 recipients were SARS-CoV-2 seropositive at baseline. Spike-specific TCR breadth and depth rose significantly after two AZD1222 doses compared with day 0 and with MenACWY recipients. Vaccine-associated CD4 TCRs spanned the whole spike protein, with dominant responses in regions 160-218 and 743-854. Because no day 14 peak-response samples were available, repertoires were characterized only after the peak T cell response. Epitopes outside the regions mutated in the B.1.351 and B.1.1.7 variants were reportedly recognized by nearly half of the unique spike-specific TCRs. In the small 56-69-year group, the increase in depth fell short of significance, most likely because of low power.

A word on this clone: This receptor's antigen is unknown. No qualities accompany the bases; no much larger clone lies one base away.

The CDR3 regions of human TCRbeta chains were analyzed by immunosequencing. Under the source paper's analysis protocol: Repertoire TCRs were matched against a reference library of SARS-CoV-2-specific TCRs generated with the MIRA antigen-specificity platform. Breadth meant the fraction of unique TCRs that were SARS-CoV-2-associated, whereas depth meant the fraction of total T cells that were SARS-CoV-2-associated. Using the MIRA data, each spike-specific TCR was mapped to the spike region that the TCR reacts to and placed in a CD4 or CD8 class. Log10-transformed breadth and depth values were compared by one-way ANOVA with Sidak's multiple comparisons tests. TCRdb mirrors the immuneACCESS table, restricted to in-frame sequences. Some clones are absent from its copies; in checked studies, under half trace to an unresolved V gene, and the reason for the others is unknown. V and J calls plus clone size are reproduced from that table; the DNA served to infer D and trimming. This sample comprises around 84,000 clones, roughly nine tenths of them detected only once. 6% to 8.5% of the sample rests with the top ten.

This specimen's time point label, interpreted: baseline before first vaccination. The sample's treatment or condition, from its label and the paper: meningococcal conjugate vaccine given as trial control. Vaccinee samples came from UK trials COV001 and COV002, including a single-blind randomized controlled phase 2/3 trial of AZD1222 (ChAdOx1 nCoV-19) in healthy adults. For TCRbeta chain sequencing, PBMC samples from trial participants were taken at day 0 and at day 28 after the second dose. The CDR3, cysteine through phenylalanine, is 15 amino acids long. Here the CDR3 DNA is all that survives: 45 bases in frame from base 1. The germline V gene yields MNHEY for CDR1 and SVGAGI for CDR2. V and J are trimmed by 7 bases and 5 bases, and the gene matches miss 6 bases of the junction.

The TCR was taken from an adult in good health. The chain was built from TRBV6-5 and TRBJ2-1, with 12 middle bases fitting TRBD2. The specimen was peripheral blood, collected on day 0 of MenACWY control vaccination. The CDR3 region: CASTETSGRHNEQFF. The sequenced DNA: TGTGCCAGCACCGAGACTAGCGGGAGACACAATGAGCAGTTCTTC.